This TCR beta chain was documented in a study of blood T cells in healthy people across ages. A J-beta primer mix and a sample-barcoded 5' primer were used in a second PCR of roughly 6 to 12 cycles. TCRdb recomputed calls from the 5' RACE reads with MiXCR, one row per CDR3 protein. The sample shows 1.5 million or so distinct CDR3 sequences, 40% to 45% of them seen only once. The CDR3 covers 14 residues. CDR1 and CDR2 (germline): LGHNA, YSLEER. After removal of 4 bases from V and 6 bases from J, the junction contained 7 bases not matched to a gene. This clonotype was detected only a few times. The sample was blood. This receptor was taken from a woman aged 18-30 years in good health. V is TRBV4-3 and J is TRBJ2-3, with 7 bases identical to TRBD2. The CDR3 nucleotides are TGCGCCAGCAGCCTCGGACTAGTTTTTGATACGCAGTATTTT. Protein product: CASSLGLVFDTQYF.